This T cell receptor beta chain was captured in a study of shared clonotypes between healthy human individuals. The method was immunoSEQ multiplex PCR; TCRdb's version includes in-frame clones alone and lacks a portion of them. The sample lists about 2 million clones, approximately 95% occurring once. Remarks on this clone: Its antigen is currently unknown.

Study-wide findings and caveats: As a rule, naive subsets had a larger estimated richness than memory subsets.

Sequenced sample: naive CD4+ T cells sorted from blood. Described subset: CD45RA+ positively selected. The receptor's source is a man between 18 and 35 years old in good health.

In DNA form, the CDR3 reads TGTGCCAGCTCACAAATAGGGACAGCTAACTACGAGCAGTACTTC. It codes for CASSQIGTANYEQYF. The chain has TRBV18 and TRBJ2-7; TRBD1 aligns across 7 bases. Germline assignment: CDR1 KGHSH and CDR2 LQKENI. V trimming: 4 bases; J trimming: 3 bases; junction bases outside the gene matches: 9. There are 15 residues in the CDR3.